Following are 29 T cell receptor beta chains from one sample sequenced in a study of blood T cell repertoires in COVID-19. Profiled with immunoSEQ multiplex PCR; TCRdb holds only in-frame clones, not every one. The sample lists 400,000 to 450,000 clones, 80% to 90% occurring once. Source material: PBMCs or T cells enriched from blood (not recorded which). The receptors were gathered from a man aged 25-45 years who had recovered from COVID-19.

V is TRBV30 and J is TRBJ1-4; 7 bases map to TRBD1. With V trimmed by 8 bases and J by 5 bases, 5 bases remained unmatched. There are 12 residues in the CDR3. Germline loops: CDR1 GTSNPN, CDR2 SVGIG (reference sequence). The CDR3 DNA reads as TGTGCCGGTAACAGGGGAAATGAAAAACTGTTTTTT. It yields the protein CAGNRGNEKLFF.

This chain connects TRBV10-1 to TRBJ2-3; weak D call: TRBD1 (5 bases). This CDR3 is built from 15 residues. V was pared by 0 bases and J by 2 bases, with 9 bases between. In germline, CDR1 is WNHNN, CDR2 SYGVQD (reference sequence). The CDR3 is CASSESGHSTDTQYF. CDR3 in DNA: TGCGCCAGCAGTGAGTCAGGACACTCCACAGATACGCAGTATTTT.

The chain has TRBV18 and TRBJ1-1, with D possibly TRBD1 on 6 matching bases. The ends were cut back, 4 bases at V and 6 bases at J, with 21 bases in the middle. The V gene's germline CDR1 is KGHSH and CDR2 LQKENI. CDR3 length: 16 amino acids. The CDR3 sequence: CASSLHRAGGDAEAFF. In DNA form, the CDR3 reads TGTGCCAGCTCACTCCATAGGGCTGGGGGCGACGCTGAAGCTTTCTTT.

This rearrangement joins TRBV3-1 (or the pseudogene TRBV3-2) to TRBJ2-7, with TRBD2 as a possible D gene (6 bases). This CDR3 is built from 17 residues. Germline V gene lookup returns CDR1 LGHDT and CDR2 YNNKEL (reference sequence). The V and J ends lost 1 base and 5 bases respectively, with 21 bases between them. The CDR3 sequence is CASSQAGTWSAVDEQYF. The CDR3 nucleotides read TGTGCCAGCAGCCAAGCCGGGACTTGGTCTGCGGTTGACGAGCAGTACTTC.

The chain carries TRBV5-1 and TRBJ2-2, with TRBD2 identical over 10 bases. The CDR3 totals 17 residues. Germline V gene sequence: CDR1 SGHRS, CDR2 YFSETQ. V lost 9 bases to trimming and J lost 6 bases; unmatched junction nucleotides: 17. This chain's CDR3 is CATERGASGSVSGELFF. The DNA for the CDR3 is TGCGCCACCGAACGCGGGGCTAGCGGGAGTGTATCCGGGGAGCTGTTTTTT.

The chain is built from TRBV28 and TRBJ2-7; 7 bases line up with TRBD1. V lost 10 bases to trimming and J lost 4 bases; unmatched junction nucleotides: 13. This CDR3 is built from 14 residues. Germline CDR1 and CDR2: MDHEN and SYDVKM. Written as DNA, the CDR3 is TGTGCCACCTGGAACAGGGGTATCCTATACGAGCAGTACTTC. It is translated as CATWNRGILYEQYF.

This chain joins TRBV28 and TRBJ1-5; D is ambiguous. Looked up from germline, CDR1 is MDHEN and CDR2 is SYDVKM. The CDR3 is 15 residues long. The V gene lost 5 bases and the J gene lost 3 bases, with 14 bases spanning the gap. CDR3 region: CASSTTSHTNQPQHF. For the CDR3, the DNA is TGTGCCAGCAGTACCACTTCGCATACCAATCAGCCCCAGCATTTT.

J is TRBJ2-3 and V is TRBV5-1; TRBD2 matches 11 bases. Germline V lookup: CDR1 SGHRS, CDR2 YFSETQ. This CDR3 has 17 residues. The J segment lost 6 bases and the V segment lost 4 bases, leaving 13 bases of the junction unmatched. This CDR3 is CASSPPGGSGRADTQYF. Here the CDR3 DNA reads TGCGCCAGCAGCCCGCCGGGGGGTAGCGGGAGGGCCGATACGCAGTATTTT.

CDR3 nucleotides: TGCGCCAGCAGCTTGAAAGGGGCTGGAAACACCATATATTTT. Its protein is CASSLKGAGNTIYF. The genes are TRBV5-1 and TRBJ1-3, with D perhaps matching TRBD1 (5 bases). V lost 1 base and J lost 2, with 7 bases in between. The CDR3 is 14 residues long. Germline V gives CDR1 SGHRS, CDR2 YFSETQ.

The chain uses TRBV5-6 and TRBJ2-1; D is undetermined. The V gene lost 0 bases and the J gene lost 7 bases, with 11 bases spanning the gap. CDR3 size: 14 residues. The germline V gene encodes CDR1 SGHDT and CDR2 YYEEEE. CDR3 sequence (DNA): TGTGCCAGCAGCTTGGCTCTAGTATTGAATGAGCAGTTCTTC. Protein sequence: CASSLALVLNEQFF.

The count of this clone is one. The rearrangement links TRBV19 to TRBJ1-1; maybe TRBD1 (5 bases). The CDR3 loop spans 13 amino acids. V was pared by 2 bases and J by 4 bases, with 8 bases between. Germline V lookup: CDR1 LNHDA, CDR2 SQIVND (reference sequence). The CDR3 region has the DNA TGTGCCAGTAGTATAAGGGGAATCACTGAAGCTTTCTTT. Translation: CASSIRGITEAFF.

In this sample, this clone turned up once. This chain connects TRBV14 to TRBJ2-2; D not resolved. The CDR3 loop spans 16 amino acids. V was clipped by 3 bases and J by 0 bases, with 11 bases between them. Germline loops: CDR1 SGHDN, CDR2 FVKESK. The CDR3 bases are TGTGCCAGCAGCCAGTCCCAGGCAGCGAACACCGGGGAGCTGTTTTTT. Its translation is CASSQSQAANTGELFF.

The V call is TRBV19, the J call TRBJ1-1; 7 nucleotides match TRBD1. The V gene end was trimmed by 3 bases and the J gene end by 5 bases; junction bases not matched to a gene: 6. Germline V gene sequence: CDR1 LNHDA, CDR2 SQIVND (reference sequence). CDR3 size: 14 residues. The CDR3 protein is CASSIVQGGTEAFF. In nucleotides, the CDR3 is TGTGCCAGTAGTATTGTCCAGGGGGGAACTGAAGCTTTCTTT.

The V call is TRBV5-4, the J call TRBJ2-1; D gene unclear. Trimming removed 4 bases at V and 2 bases at J, with 10 bases between. Germline V gives CDR1 SGHNT, CDR2 YYREEE (reference sequence). This CDR3 contains 14 residues. CDR3 sequence reads: CASSLDGPYNEQFF. CDR3 nucleotides: TGTGCCAGCAGCCTGGATGGGCCCTACAATGAGCAGTTCTTC.

The chain combines TRBV27 with TRBJ1-3, with TRBD1 identical over 7 bases. CDR3 length: 15 residues. Germline CDR1 and CDR2: MNHEY and SMNVEV (reference sequence). The junction had 7 bases not matched to a gene; V was cut back by 5 bases and J by 3 bases. In DNA form, the CDR3 reads TGTGCCAGCAGTCCTACAGGGGCAGGTGGAAACACCATATATTTT. Translating it yields CASSPTGAGGNTIYF.

A single count supports this clone. The chain combines TRBV9 with TRBJ2-3; weak D call: TRBD2 (6 bases). Germline CDR1 and CDR2: SGDLS and YYNGEE. CDR3 length: 16 residues. V lost 0 bases, J lost 3 bases, and 14 bases lay in between. The CDR3 DNA is TGTGCCAGCAGCGTAGGGGACGGGAGAACGACAGATACGCAGTATTTT. Its translation: CASSVGDGRTTDTQYF.

J is TRBJ2-7 and V is TRBV11-2, with D possibly TRBD1 on 5 matching bases. Trimming shortened V by 3 bases and J by 2 bases, and 11 bases separated the two germline ends. CDR1 is SGHAT and CDR2 is FQNNGV in the germline V gene. The CDR3 contains 14 residues. CDR3 bases: TGTGCCAGCAGCTTGGTCAGGGTGACCTACGAGCAGTACTTC. Translating gives CASSLVRVTYEQYF. The full variable domain, rest sourced from reference TRBV11-2 and TRBJ2-7, is EAGVAQSPRYKIIEKRQSVAFWCNPISGHATLYWYQQILGQGPKLLIQFQNNGVVDDSQLPKDRFSAERLKGVDSTLKIQPAKLEDSAVYLCASSLVRVTYEQYFGPGTRLTVT.

The CDR3 nucleotides read TGTGCCAGCAGCTTTCAGGGTCAGCCCCAGCATTTT. This gives the protein CASSFQGQPQHF. V and J are TRBV5-4 and TRBJ1-5; TRBD1 might be the D (5 bases). Per germline, CDR1 SGHNT and CDR2 YYREEE (reference sequence). The CDR3 is 12 residues long. V was shortened by 2 bases and J by 6 bases, with 6 bases between the two germline ends. Drawing the rest from reference TRBV5-4 and TRBJ1-5, the complete variable domain is ETGVTQSPTHLIKTRGQQVTLRCSSQSGHNTVSWYQQALGQGPQFIFQYYREEENGRGNFPPRFSGLQFPNYSSELNVNALELDDSALYLCASSFQGQPQHFGDGTRLSIL.

This sequence joins TRBV2 and TRBJ2-3; no firm D call. The CDR3 loop spans 11 amino acids. V was cut by 7 bases and J by 3 bases, with 5 bases left in between. Germline V gene data show CDR1 as SNHLY and CDR2 as FYNNEI. CDR3 bases: TGTGCCAGCACAGTGACAGATACGCAGTATTTT. Its translation is CASTVTDTQYF. The complete variable domain, with remaining parts taken from reference TRBV2 and TRBJ2-3, reads EPEVTQTPSHQVTQMGQEVILRCVPISNHLYFYWYRQILGQKVEFLVSFYNNEISEKSEIFDDQFSVERPDGSNFTLKIRSTKLEDSAMYFCASTVTDTQYFGPGTRLTVL.

The rearrangement joins TRBV28 to TRBJ1-2; 7 bases line up with TRBD1. Germline V gene sequence: CDR1 MDHEN, CDR2 SYDVKM. The CDR3 runs to 13 residues. V was clipped by 6 bases and J by 4 bases; unmatched bases: 5. CDR3 protein: CASRPGGSYGYTF. CDR3 DNA sequence: TGTGCCAGCAGACCAGGGGGGTCCTATGGCTACACCTTC.

This clone is a singleton in its sample. The J gene is TRBJ1-1, the V gene TRBV15, with D possibly matching TRBD1 (5 bases). Germline-derived CDR1 and CDR2 are LNHNV and YYDKDF (reference sequence). The CDR3 is 15 residues long. The V end lost 1 base, the J end lost 4 bases, and 13 bases lay between the germline ends. CDR3 in amino acids: CATSRVHGGGTEAFF. The CDR3 DNA is TGTGCCACCAGCAGAGTTCACGGGGGGGGCACTGAAGCTTTCTTT. Based on the CDR3 plus reference TRBV15 and TRBJ1-1, the full variable domain is DAMVIQNPRYQVTQFGKPVTLSCSQTLNHNVMYWYQQKSSQAPKLLFHYYDKDFNNEADTPDNFQSRRPNTSFCFLDIRSPGLGDTAMYLCATSRVHGGGTEAFFGQGTRLTVV.

The chain couples TRBV7-9 to TRBJ2-2; D might be TRBD2 (6 bases). The CDR3 spans 15 residues. Trimming removed 7 bases from V and 9 bases from J, with 21 bases in between. Germline assignment: CDR1 SEHNR and CDR2 FQNEAQ (reference sequence). CDR3 DNA: TGTGCCAGCAACCTTTGGGGGGAATCCACTCGGGAGCTGTTTTTT. Translating gives CASNLWGESTRELFF.

In this sample, this clone turned up once. The rearrangement uses TRBV6-5 and TRBJ2-3; 7 bases fit TRBD1. CDR3 length: 13 amino acids. Germline assignment: CDR1 MNHEY and CDR2 SVGAGI. Trimming cost V 5 bases and J 3 bases; bases outside gene matches: 2. CDR3 nucleotide sequence: TGTGCCAGCAGTCGACAGGGTACAGATACGCAGTATTTT. It codes for CASSRQGTDTQYF.

The chain employs TRBV6-5 and TRBJ2-7; a possible D gene is TRBD1 (6 bases). Trimming shortened V by 7 bases and J by 1 base, and 8 bases separated the two germline ends. The CDR3 consists of 12 residues. From germline, CDR1 is MNHEY and CDR2 SVGAGI. The CDR3 is CASKGVSYEQYF. DNA for the CDR3: TGTGCCAGCAAGGGGGTATCCTACGAGCAGTACTTC.

The chain combines TRBV5-1 with TRBJ2-7; D not certain. V was cut by 3 bases and J by 4 bases, with 5 bases left in between. Germline CDR1 reads SGHRS; CDR2 reads YFSETQ. The CDR3 contains 11 residues. The CDR3, as DNA: TGCGCCAGCAGCTCCGAGTACGAGCAGTACTTC. The encoded protein is CASSSEYEQYF.

This clone was observed a single time. In nucleotides, the CDR3 is TGTGCCAGCAGCTCCCTCAGACTAGCGGGAGCCACTAATGAGCAGTTCTTC. Residues: CASSSLRLAGATNEQFF. J is TRBJ2-1 and V is TRBV5-6; 12 bases match TRBD2. Germline V gene data show CDR1 as SGHDT and CDR2 as YYEEEE. The trim removed 3 bases at V and 7 bases at J, leaving 11 bases unmatched. CDR3 size: 17 residues.

The chain employs TRBV4-1 and TRBJ1-2; a possible D gene is TRBD1 (5 bases). The V gene's germline CDR1 is MGHRA and CDR2 YSYEKL. With 1 base removed from V and 7 bases from J, the gap between germline ends came to 13 bases. The CDR3 covers 14 residues. CDR3 amino acids: CASSQGAGLGGYTF. CDR3 DNA: TGCGCCAGCAGCCAAGGTGCAGGGCTAGGTGGCTACACCTTC.

The V gene is TRBV16, the J gene TRBJ2-3, with D unclear. The V gene lost 2 bases and the J gene lost 6 bases, with 9 bases spanning the gap. Per germline, CDR1 KGHSY and CDR2 FQNENV. This CDR3 has 13 residues. CDR3 bases: TGTGCCAGCAGCCAAGGCAATTCTGATACGCAGTATTTT. It encodes CASSQGNSDTQYF.

This clone has only a few counts. The V call is TRBV18, the J call TRBJ1-2; 7 bases are a match to TRBD1. Germline CDR1 reads KGHSH; CDR2 reads LQKENI. The CDR3 runs to 13 residues. With 6 bases clipped from V and 8 bases from J, the junction kept 9 bases outside the gene matches. The CDR3 DNA is TGTGCCAGCTCCCTAAAAGGGGGCCAAGGCTACACCTTC. Its translation is CASSLKGGQGYTF.